This TCR beta chain was sequenced in a study of liver allograft versus peripheral blood T cells. Across the study: A comparison was made between T cell receptor repertoires in transplanted livers and those in recipients' peripheral blood.

CDR3 size: 12 residues. Germline lookup yields CDR1 SGHTA and CDR2 FQGNSA. V was clipped by 5 bases and J by 7 bases, with 11 bases between them. One entry per CDR3 protein, called by TCRdb with MiXCR from the reads. The sample lists around 11,000 distinct CDR3 sequences, around 23% occurring once. This clonotype was seen only a few times. The J gene is TRBJ1-1, the V gene TRBV7-2; D gene uncertain. The source is a human patient who had a liver transplant. Some T cells may be transferred from the graft donor. Here the CDR3 DNA reads TGTGCCAGCAGCCCAGGACGGGGTGAAGCTTTCTTT. It is translated as CASSPGRGEAFF.